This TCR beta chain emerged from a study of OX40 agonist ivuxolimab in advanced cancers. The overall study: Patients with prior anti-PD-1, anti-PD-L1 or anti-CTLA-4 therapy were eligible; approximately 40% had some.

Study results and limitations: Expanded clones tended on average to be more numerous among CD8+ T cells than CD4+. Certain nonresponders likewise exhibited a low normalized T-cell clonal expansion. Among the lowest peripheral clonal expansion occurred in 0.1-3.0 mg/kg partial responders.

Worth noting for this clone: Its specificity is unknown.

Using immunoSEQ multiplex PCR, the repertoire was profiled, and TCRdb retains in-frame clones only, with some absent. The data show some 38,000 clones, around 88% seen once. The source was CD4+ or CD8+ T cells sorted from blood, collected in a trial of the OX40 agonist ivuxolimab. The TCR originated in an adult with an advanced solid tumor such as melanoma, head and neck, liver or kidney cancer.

The CDR3 coding sequence is TGTGCCAGCAGCTTTGACGGAAGCTCCTACGAGCAGTACTTC. This sequence encodes CASSFDGSSYEQYF. The chain employs TRBV7-3 and TRBJ2-7; D is ambiguous. Deletions cut 3 bases from V and 0 bases from J, with 9 bases between. The CDR3 is 14 amino acids. Germline V CDR1 and CDR2: SGHTA, FQGTGA.